This T cell receptor beta chain is from a study of OX40 agonist ivuxolimab in advanced cancers. Study overall: Hepatocellular carcinoma, melanoma, renal cell or head and neck cancer occurred in dose-escalation patients. Earlier anti-PD-1, anti-PD-L1 or anti-CTLA-4 therapy was permitted; roughly 42% had received some.

The protocol was immunoSEQ multiplex PCR, while the TCRdb copy is restricted to in-frame clones and leaves out a portion. The sample includes fewer than 85,000 clones, around 90% of them seen just once. Details on this clone: Its antigen is unidentified.

Study-level findings and limits: The authors also found low normalized T-cell clonal expansion in some nonresponders.

The V and J ends lost 5 bases and 2 bases, in that order; junction bases with no gene match: 6. This CDR3 has 14 amino acids. From germline, CDR1 is SGDLS and CDR2 YYNGEE. The starting material was CD4+ or CD8+ T cells sorted from blood, obtained in a trial of the OX40 agonist ivuxolimab. The receptor comes from an adult with an advanced solid tumor such as melanoma, head and neck, liver or kidney cancer. The chain uses TRBV9 and TRBJ2-7; 8 bases fit TRBD1. For the CDR3, the DNA is TGTGCCAGCAGTTTGACAGGGGCGGCCTACGAGCAGTACTTC. Translated, it gives CASSLTGAAYEQYF.